This TCR beta chain was identified during a study of cytomegalovirus exposure and HLA in healthy donors. PCR amplification relied on 60 Vbeta primers (plus 13 Jbeta primers). The repertoire was sequenced with immunoSEQ multiplex PCR; TCRdb's copy has only in-frame clones and lacks some. The data contain some 150,000 clones, under 85% of them singletons. On this clone: Its cognate antigen is unknown.

With 0 bases removed from V and 3 bases from J, the gap between germline ends came to 8 bases. Germline loops: CDR1 SGHNT, CDR2 YENEEA. CDR3 size: 14 residues. Whole-study findings and limits: Earlier analysis found most TCR beta V segments productive about 87% or about 30% of the time.

Sequences were obtained from PBMCs. The J gene is TRBJ1-1, the V gene TRBV11-3; D is unresolved. The clonotype was recovered from a female donor in good health and CMV-seronegative. CDR3 protein: CASSLDHGDTEAFF. Written as DNA, the CDR3 is TGTGCCAGCAGCTTAGATCACGGGGACACTGAAGCTTTCTTT.